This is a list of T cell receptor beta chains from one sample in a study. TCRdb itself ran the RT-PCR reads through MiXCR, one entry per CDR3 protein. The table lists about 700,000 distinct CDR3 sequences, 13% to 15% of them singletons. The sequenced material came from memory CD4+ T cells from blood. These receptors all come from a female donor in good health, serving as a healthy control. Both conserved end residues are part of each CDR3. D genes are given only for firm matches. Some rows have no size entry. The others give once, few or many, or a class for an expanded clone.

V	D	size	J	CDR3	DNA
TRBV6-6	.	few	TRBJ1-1	CASSPTGGRRAAEAFF	TGTGCCAGCAGCCCTACGGGGGGGCGTCGGGCTGCTGAAGCTTTCTTT
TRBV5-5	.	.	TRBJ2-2	CASNFYFEVTGELFF	TGTGCCAGCAACTTTTATTTCGAAGTAACCGGGGAGCTGTTTTTT
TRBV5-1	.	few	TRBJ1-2	CASSLDREGDYGYTF	TGCGCCAGCAGCTTGGACAGGGAGGGAGACTATGGCTACACCTTC
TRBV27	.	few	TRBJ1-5	CASRGPGAQPQHF	TGTGCCAGCAGAGGACCCGGGGCGCAGCCCCAGCATTTT
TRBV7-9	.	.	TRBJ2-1	CASSRDGWSSYNEQFF	TGTGCCAGCAGTCGGGACGGGTGGAGCTCCTACAATGAGCAGTTCTTC
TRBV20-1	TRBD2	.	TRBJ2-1	CSARDPRLAGGPGFYNEQFF	TGCAGTGCTAGAGACCCGCGACTAGCGGGAGGGCCGGGATTCTACAATGAGCAGTTCTTC
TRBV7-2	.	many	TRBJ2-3	CASSLAGTVVSTDTQYF	TGTGCCAGCAGCTTAGCGGGGACGGTAGTGAGCACAGATACGCAGTATTTT
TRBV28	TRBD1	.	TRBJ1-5	CASSPTGQGDQPQHF	TGTGCCAGCAGTCCCACGGGACAGGGGGATCAGCCCCAGCATTTT
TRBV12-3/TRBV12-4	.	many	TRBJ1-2	CASSTTDYGYTF	TGTGCCAGCAGTACGACAGATTATGGCTACACCTTC
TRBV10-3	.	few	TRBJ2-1	CAISAGLAIEQFF	TGTGCCATCAGTGCCGGACTCGCCATCGAGCAGTTCTTC
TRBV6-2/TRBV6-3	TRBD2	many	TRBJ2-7	CASRVMWTSNEQYF	TGTGCCAGCAGAGTGATGTGGACTAGCAACGAGCAGTACTTC
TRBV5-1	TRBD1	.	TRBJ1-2	CASSRGQGTSAGGYTF	TGCGCCAGCAGCCGGGGACAGGGGACCTCCGCGGGCGGCTACACCTTC
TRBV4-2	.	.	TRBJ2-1	CASSQDGGDPYNEQFF	TGTGCCAGCAGCCAAGACGGGGGAGACCCCTACAATGAGCAGTTCTTC
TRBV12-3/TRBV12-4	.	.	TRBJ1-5	CASSLMTVNQPQHF	TGTGCCAGCAGTTTAATGACAGTAAATCAGCCCCAGCATTTT
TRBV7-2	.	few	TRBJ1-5	CASSESSGQPQHF	TGTGCCAGCAGCGAATCAAGCGGACAGCCCCAGCATTTT
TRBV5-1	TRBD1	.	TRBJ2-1	CASSAGTGTYNEQFF	TGCGCCAGCAGCGCCGGGACAGGCACCTACAATGAGCAGTTCTTC
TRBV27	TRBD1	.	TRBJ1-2	CASSRTSGTGQRGDGYTF	TGTGCCAGCAGTCGAACCTCCGGGACAGGTCAGCGAGGCGATGGCTACACCTTC
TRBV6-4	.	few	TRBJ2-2	CACSVSYSGDTGELFF	TGTGCCTGCAGTGTCTCATATAGCGGTGACACCGGGGAGCTGTTTTTT
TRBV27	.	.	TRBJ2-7	CASSLREGAYEQYF	TGTGCCAGCAGTCTCCGAGAGGGGGCCTACGAGCAGTACTTC
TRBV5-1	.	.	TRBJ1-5	CASRRSGVDNQPQHF	TGCGCCAGCCGGCGAAGTGGAGTCGACAATCAGCCCCAGCATTTT
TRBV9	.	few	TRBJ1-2	CASSVVPGNYGYTF	TGTGCCAGCAGCGTAGTCCCGGGGAACTATGGCTACACCTTC
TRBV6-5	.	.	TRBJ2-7	CAGGDGRPSYEQYF	TGTGCCGGGGGAGATGGCAGGCCCTCCTACGAGCAGTACTTC
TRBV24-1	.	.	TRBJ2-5	CATSDAETQYF	TGTGCCACCAGTGACGCGGAGACCCAGTACTTC
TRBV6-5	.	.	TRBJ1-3	CASAKEQISGNTIYF	TGTGCCAGCGCCAAGGAGCAGATCTCTGGAAACACCATATATTTT
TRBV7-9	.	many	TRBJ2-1	CASSPLDTPSYNEQFF	TGTGCCAGCAGCCCCCTTGACACCCCTTCCTACAATGAGCAGTTCTTC
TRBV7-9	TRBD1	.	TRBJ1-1	CASSFSGGQAFF	TGTGCCAGCAGCTTCTCGGGGGGACAGGCTTTCTTT
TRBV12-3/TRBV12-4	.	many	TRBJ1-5	CASSPRDRAQHF	TGTGCCAGCAGCCCCAGGGACCGGGCCCAGCATTTT
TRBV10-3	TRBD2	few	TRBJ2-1	CAIEGAREGNEQFF	TGTGCCATCGAAGGGGCCAGGGAGGGCAATGAGCAGTTCTTC
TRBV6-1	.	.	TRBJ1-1	CASRTWDGNTEAFF	TGTGCCAGCAGGACGTGGGACGGGAACACTGAAGCTTTCTTT
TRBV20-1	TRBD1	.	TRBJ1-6	CSARVEGRQGETPLHF	TGCAGTGCTAGAGTGGAAGGTAGACAGGGGGAGACACCCCTCCACTTT
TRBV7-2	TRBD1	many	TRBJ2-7	CASSSRTGEAYEQYF	TGTGCCAGCAGCTCACGGACAGGGGAAGCCTATGAGCAGTACTTC
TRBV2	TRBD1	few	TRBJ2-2	CASSEQGDTGELFF	TGTGCCAGCAGTGAACAGGGGGACACCGGGGAGCTGTTTTTT
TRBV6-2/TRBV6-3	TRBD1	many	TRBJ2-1	CASTQDRAGEQFF	TGTGCCAGCACCCAGGACAGGGCGGGTGAGCAGTTCTTC
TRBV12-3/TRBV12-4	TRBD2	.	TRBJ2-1	CASSGTGTSGYNEQFF	TGTGCCAGCAGTGGGACCGGGACTAGCGGTTACAATGAGCAGTTCTTC
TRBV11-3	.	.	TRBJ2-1	CASSPPAGARNEQFF	TGTGCCAGCAGCCCGCCGGCAGGGGCTCGGAATGAGCAGTTCTTC
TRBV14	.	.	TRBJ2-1	CASSQEEGGEQFF	TGTGCCAGCAGCCAGGAGGAGGGTGGTGAGCAGTTCTTC
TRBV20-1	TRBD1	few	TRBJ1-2	CSARDTGVGGYTF	TGCAGTGCTAGAGATACAGGGGTGGGTGGCTACACCTTC
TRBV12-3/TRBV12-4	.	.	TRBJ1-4	CASSGGGEKLFF	TGTGCCAGCAGCGGGGGAGGGGAAAAACTGTTTTTT
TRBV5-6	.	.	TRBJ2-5	CASSFFAGGGAAQYF	TGTGCCAGCAGCTTTTTCGCTGGAGGTGGTGCGGCCCAGTACTTC
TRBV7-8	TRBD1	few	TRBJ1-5	CASSEWSGTGGQPQHF	TGTGCCAGCAGCGAATGGTCCGGGACAGGGGGTCAGCCCCAGCATTTT
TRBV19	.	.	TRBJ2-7	CASSTTAAYEQYF	TGTGCCAGTAGTACAACAGCCGCCTACGAGCAGTACTTC
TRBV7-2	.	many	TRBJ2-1	CASSLVGQPYIQQFF	TGTGCCAGCAGCTTAGTAGGGCAGCCCTACATCCAGCAGTTCTTC
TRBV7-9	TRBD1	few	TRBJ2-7	CASGRGRQLYEQYF	TGTGCCAGCGGCAGGGGGCGGCAGCTCTACGAGCAGTACTTC
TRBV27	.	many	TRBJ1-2	CASSSRGGYGYTF	TGTGCCAGCAGTTCCAGGGGAGGCTATGGCTACACCTTC
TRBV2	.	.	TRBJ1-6	CASSEGESNSPLHF	TGTGCCAGCAGTGAGGGGGAGAGCAATTCACCCCTCCACTTT
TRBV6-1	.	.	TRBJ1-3	CASTYQGSGNTIYF	TGTGCCAGCACCTATCAGGGGTCTGGAAACACCATATATTTT
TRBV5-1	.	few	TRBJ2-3	CASRSGGRDFTDTQYF	TGCGCCAGCAGATCGGGCGGCAGGGACTTCACAGATACGCAGTATTTT
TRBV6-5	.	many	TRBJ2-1	CASSYNPDSNNEQFF	TGTGCCAGCAGTTACAACCCAGACAGCAACAATGAGCAGTTCTTC
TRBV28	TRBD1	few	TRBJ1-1	CASSWTGGRAEAFF	TGTGCCAGCAGTTGGACAGGGGGCCGAGCTGAAGCTTTCTTT
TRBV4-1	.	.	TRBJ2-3	CASSQEGGNTQYF	TGCGCCAGCAGCCAAGAAGGAGGAAATACGCAGTATTTT
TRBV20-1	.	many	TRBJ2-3	CSARQDTDTQYF	TGCAGTGCTAGGCAGGACACAGATACGCAGTATTTT
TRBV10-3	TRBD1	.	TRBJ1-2	CAISPTGGNYGYTF	TGTGCCATCAGTCCGACAGGGGGAAACTATGGCTACACCTTC
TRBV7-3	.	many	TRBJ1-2	CASSPDTNYGYTF	TGTGCCAGCAGCCCGGACACAAACTATGGCTACACCTTC
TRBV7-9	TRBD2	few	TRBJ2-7	CASSLGGVEQYF	TGTGCCAGCAGCTTGGGGGGGGTCGAGCAGTACTTC
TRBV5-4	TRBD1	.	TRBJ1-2	CASSLMVTGEKGYTF	TGTGCCAGCAGCTTGATGGTAACAGGGGAGAAGGGCTACACCTTC
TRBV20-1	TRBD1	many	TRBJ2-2	CSAGGGQGSTGELFF	TGCAGTGCCGGAGGGGGACAGGGGTCCACCGGGGAGCTGTTTTTT
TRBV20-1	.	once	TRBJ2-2	CSAAPSGPGELFF	TGCAGTGCTGCCCCTAGTGGGCCCGGGGAGCTGTTTTTT
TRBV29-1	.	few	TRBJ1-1	CSVTYRVETEAFF	TGCAGCGTAACCTACAGGGTCGAGACTGAAGCTTTCTTT
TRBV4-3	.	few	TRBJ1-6	CASSQDPSGTDYNSPLHF	TGCGCCAGCAGCCAAGACCCTTCCGGGACCGATTATAATTCACCCCTCCACTTT
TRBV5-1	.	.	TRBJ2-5	CASSLAVRQETQYF	TGCGCCAGCAGCTTGGCTGTCAGGCAAGAGACCCAGTACTTC